This paragraph covers one TCR beta chain sequence. Its antigen remains unidentified. Autoimmune disease history or systemic immunosuppression led to patients being barred. The sample comes from a study of OX40 agonist ivuxolimab in advanced cancers. Study context: Ivuxolimab is a fully human IgG2 antibody that activates OX40 (CD134). Anti-PD-1, anti-PD-L1 or anti-CTLA-4 therapy given earlier was allowed, and approximately 40% had some. Study-level findings and limits: Expanded clones were, on average, more numerous in CD8+ T cells than in CD4+.

This CDR3 comprises 15 residues. Per germline, CDR1 SEHNR and CDR2 FQNEAQ (reference sequence). V lost 8 bases, J lost 2 bases, and 17 bases lay in between. Generated by immunoSEQ multiplex PCR, the TCRdb table keeps only in-frame clones and is missing some. The profile shows approximately 96,000 clones, roughly 88% of them singletons. This material consisted of CD4+ or CD8+ T cells sorted from blood, taken in a trial of the OX40 agonist ivuxolimab. This clonotype was sampled from an adult with an advanced solid tumor such as melanoma, head and neck, liver or kidney cancer. J is TRBJ2-3 and V is TRBV7-9; unclear D gene. The CDR3 sequence: CASQSRDLLTDTQYF. CDR3 coding DNA: TGTGCCAGCCAGTCTAGAGACTTACTCACAGATACGCAGTATTTT.